The text below deals with one TCR beta chain. What it binds is not known. The sample comes from a study of CXCR3-negative and CXCR3-positive naive CD8 T cells. Overall study: Per library, roughly 1.5 +/- 0.3 million reads; 130 million to 150 million TRB reads overall. General study points: Comparison of naive subsets found surface CD5 to be comparable, and TCR strength was inferred on the basis of TRB CDR3 properties. TRB CDR3 hydrophobicity was greater in CXCR3-positive naive cells than in CXCR3-negative naive cells. Memory cells showed distinct TRBV-TRBJ patterns, while the two naive subsets matched.

The CDR3 has 14 residues. Libraries were UMI-labeled 5' RACE TRB cDNA. TCRdb re-called the 5' RACE reads; one entry per CDR3 protein, DNA not given. This sample's table has approximately 120,000 distinct CDR3 sequences. The chain combines TRBV12-3 or TRBV12-4 with TRBJ2-3; as DNA is missing, the TRBD1 call by TCRdb cannot be tested. Sequencing was carried out using naive CXCR3+ CD8+ T cells from blood. This sample's subset: CD45RO-CCR7+CD27+CD95- naive CD8+ T cells expressing CXCR3 (TNR3+). The source is a human donor in good health. Some clones in this sample may be carry-over from other donors' samples. CDR3 in amino acids: CASSFGGLADTQYF.